This TCR beta chain was sequenced during a study of cytomegalovirus exposure and HLA in healthy donors. Study results and caveats: As a later analysis showed, a missense DCLRE1C variant was linked to trimming of TCR beta V- and J-genes. By a later analysis, the bulk of CMV-associated TCR beta chains appeared HLA-restricted. Reportedly, TCR beta sequences accurately predicted HLA-A and HLA-B alleles in most subjects.

About this clone itself: Its antigen is still unknown.

With 60 Vbeta and 13 Jbeta primers, the PCR was carried out. Authors' processing steps: Later reanalysis found roughly 80 million unique TCR beta chains, about 11 million of them shared. The method was immunoSEQ multiplex PCR; TCRdb's version includes in-frame clones alone and lacks a portion of them. V, J and clone size were drawn from that table, and D and trimming were deduced from the DNA. The data contain about 130,000 clones, approximately 80% of them singletons. This sequence originates from a woman in her 40s in good health and CMV-seronegative. Material: PBMCs.

The chain's CDR3 is CASSLGTGVGTEAFF. CDR3 coding DNA: TGTGCCAGCAGTTTGGGGACAGGGGTCGGAACTGAAGCTTTCTTT. This chain connects TRBV27 to TRBJ1-1, with TRBD1 matching over 10 bases. Trimming at V came to 3 bases and at J to 5 bases, leaving 6 bases not matched to a gene. Germline values: CDR1 MNHEY, CDR2 SMNVEV (reference sequence). This CDR3 region has 15 residues.